The rows below give T cell receptor beta chains drawn from one sample of a study of blood T cell repertoires in COVID-19. Generated by immunoSEQ multiplex PCR, the TCRdb table keeps only in-frame clones and is missing some. Altogether roughly 190,000 clones are present, about four fifths being singletons, with the ten largest covering 6% to 8.5%. Input material: peripheral blood. Every receptor here comes from a man aged 55 to 69 with acute or convalescent COVID-19. CDR3s include the opening cysteine and the closing phenylalanine or tryptophan.

V	CDR3
TRBV6-6	CASSYTNEQFF
TRBV5-6	CASSSADRGTEAFF
TRBV19	CASSIGATGTGVGYDQPQHF
TRBV7-2	CASLPGSSGGFEQFF
TRBV5-6	CASSPKFSAAQETQYF
TRBV27	CASSLRSVLTSGGSKNIQYF
TRBV9	CASSVVVSGDYGYTF
TRBV6-4	CASRDRGQTYSGNTIYF
TRBV18	CASSPQFGNEAFF
TRBV28	CASNILAGGPYEQYF
TRBV3-1/TRBV3-2	CASSQGLADTQYF
TRBV4-1	CASSQYGGGPYEQYF
TRBV20-1	CSAWETGYTF
TRBV19	CASSRRGTGRSDTQYF
TRBV27	CASSPLTRSSGNTIYF
TRBV10-3	CAISAGTGGNEQYF
TRBV2	CASSVYNEQFF
TRBV4-3	CASSQEAGPHGYTF
TRBV7-9	CASSQEKLFF
TRBV7-6	CASSLDPNRRTGELFF
TRBV24-1	CATSVPSGSSGFNEQFF
TRBV14	CASSQVGGEKLFF
TRBV15	CATSRGSSGRWGDTQYF
TRBV5-1	CASSLAGGRVYEQYF
TRBV24-1	CATSDWDSNTGELFF
TRBV30	CAWSVRGRGLAEAFF
TRBV19	CASSPGTLVQYF
TRBV4-1	CASSRGGAQGDYNEQFF
TRBV2	CASSEGLREWTQYF
TRBV20-1	CSVLQRETQYF
TRBV6-5	CASSYAGNGYTF
TRBV7-2	CASSPRGADYGYTF
TRBV19	CASSIAPLGSEGEQYF
TRBV7-2	CASSLTGTGRNQPQHF
TRBV6-6	CASFGKQSSYNSPLHF
TRBV5-4	CASSKPGQGSGNYGYTF
TRBV7-8	CASSLRESNQPQHF